This T cell receptor beta chain was recorded in a study of blood T cell repertoires in COVID-19. Study context: COVID-19 samples from acute and convalescent phases originated in the United States, Italy and Spain. T cells, B-cell-depleted T cells, or PBMCs provided the cDNA or gDNA that served as material.

Original analysis: Estimated nucleated cell counts came from reference gene primer amplification. Libraries were prepared by immunoSEQ multiplex PCR; TCRdb keeps only in-frame clonotypes and omits some of them. V, J and clone size are taken as reported in that table, and D and trimming were inferred from the DNA itself. The sample includes 55,000 to 65,000 clones, 79% of them seen just once. Germline-derived CDR1 and CDR2 are MDHEN and SYDVKM. The CDR3 contains 16 residues. Trimming took 7 bases from V and 3 from J; bases not matched to a gene: 13. Sequenced sample: peripheral blood. The TCR was taken from a man in his 60s with acute or convalescent COVID-19. The V gene is TRBV28, the J gene TRBJ2-7, with 9 bases lining up with TRBD1. The CDR3 DNA sequence: TGTGCCAGCACCCCTAGGGGGGGGACAGGGTTCTACGAGCAGTACTTC. Translated, it gives CASTPRGGTGFYEQYF.